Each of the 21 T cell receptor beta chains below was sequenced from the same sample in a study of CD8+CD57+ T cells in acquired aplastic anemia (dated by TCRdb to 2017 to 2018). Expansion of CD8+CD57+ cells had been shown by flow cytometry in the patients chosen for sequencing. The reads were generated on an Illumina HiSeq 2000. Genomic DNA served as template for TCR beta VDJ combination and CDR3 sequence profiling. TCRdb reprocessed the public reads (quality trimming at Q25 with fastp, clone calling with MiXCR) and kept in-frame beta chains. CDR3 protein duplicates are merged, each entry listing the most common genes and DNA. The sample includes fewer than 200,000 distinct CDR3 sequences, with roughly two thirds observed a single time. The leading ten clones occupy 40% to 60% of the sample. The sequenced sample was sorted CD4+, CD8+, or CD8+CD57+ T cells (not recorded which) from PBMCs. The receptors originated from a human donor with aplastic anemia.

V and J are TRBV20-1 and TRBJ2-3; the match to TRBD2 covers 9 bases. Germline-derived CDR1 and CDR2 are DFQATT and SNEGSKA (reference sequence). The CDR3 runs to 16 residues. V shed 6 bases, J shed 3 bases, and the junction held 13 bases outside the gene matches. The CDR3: CSAPGSAGGPTDTQYF. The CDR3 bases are TGCAGTGCCCCAGGGTCGGCGGGAGGGCCAACAGATACGCAGTATTTT.

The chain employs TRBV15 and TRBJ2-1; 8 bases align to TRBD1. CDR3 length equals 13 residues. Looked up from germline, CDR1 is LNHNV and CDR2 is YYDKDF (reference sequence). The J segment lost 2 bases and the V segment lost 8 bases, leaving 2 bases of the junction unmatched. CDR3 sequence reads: CATRDRPYNEQFF. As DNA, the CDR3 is TGTGCCACCCGGGACAGGCCCTACAATGAGCAGTTCTTC.

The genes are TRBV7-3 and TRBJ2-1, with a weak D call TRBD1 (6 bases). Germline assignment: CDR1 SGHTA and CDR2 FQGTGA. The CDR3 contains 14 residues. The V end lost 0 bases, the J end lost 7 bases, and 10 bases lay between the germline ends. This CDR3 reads CASSLTLQGNEQFF. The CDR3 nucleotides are TGTGCCAGCAGCTTAACATTACAGGGAAATGAGCAGTTCTTC.

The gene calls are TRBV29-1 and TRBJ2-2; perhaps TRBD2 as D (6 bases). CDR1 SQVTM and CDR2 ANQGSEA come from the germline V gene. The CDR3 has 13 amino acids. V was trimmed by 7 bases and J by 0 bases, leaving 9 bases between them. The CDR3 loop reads CSGDFPNTGELFF. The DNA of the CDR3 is TGCAGCGGGGACTTCCCGAACACCGGGGAGCTGTTTTTT.

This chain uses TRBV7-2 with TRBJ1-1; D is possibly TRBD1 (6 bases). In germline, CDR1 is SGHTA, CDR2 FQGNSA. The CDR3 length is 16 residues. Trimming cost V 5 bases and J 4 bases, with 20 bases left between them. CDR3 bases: TGTGCCAGCAGCGGGGGGGACATTAGAGGGTCCACTGAAGCTTTCTTT. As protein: CASSGGDIRGSTEAFF.

In DNA form, the CDR3 reads TGCGCCAGCAGCTTGGTCTACAGGCGAGCTGAAGCTTTCTTT. Amino acids: CASSLVYRRAEAFF. The rearrangement uses TRBV5-1 and TRBJ1-1; a weak D match, TRBD1 (5 bases). The CDR3 contains 14 residues. Trimming pared 0 bases from V and 6 bases from J, leaving 12 bases between. Germline assignment: CDR1 SGHRS and CDR2 YFSETQ.

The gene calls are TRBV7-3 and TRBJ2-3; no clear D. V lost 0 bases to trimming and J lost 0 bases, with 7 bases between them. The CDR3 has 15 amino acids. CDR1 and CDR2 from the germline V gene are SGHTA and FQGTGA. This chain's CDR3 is CASSLTGLSTDTQYF. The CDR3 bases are TGTGCCAGCAGCTTAACCGGGTTGAGCACAGATACGCAGTATTTT.

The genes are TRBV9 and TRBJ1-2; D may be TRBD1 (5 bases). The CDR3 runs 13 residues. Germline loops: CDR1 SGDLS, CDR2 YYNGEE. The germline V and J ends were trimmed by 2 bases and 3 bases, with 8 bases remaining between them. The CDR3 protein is CASSVRDDYGYTF. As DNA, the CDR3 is TGTGCCAGCAGCGTCCGGGACGACTATGGCTACACCTTC.

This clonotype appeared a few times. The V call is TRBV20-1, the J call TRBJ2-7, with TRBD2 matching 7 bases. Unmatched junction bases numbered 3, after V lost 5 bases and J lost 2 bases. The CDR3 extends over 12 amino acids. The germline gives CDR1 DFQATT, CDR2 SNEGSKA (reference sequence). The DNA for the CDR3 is TGCAGTGCTCCTAGCGGAACCTACGAGCAGTACTTC. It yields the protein CSAPSGTYEQYF.

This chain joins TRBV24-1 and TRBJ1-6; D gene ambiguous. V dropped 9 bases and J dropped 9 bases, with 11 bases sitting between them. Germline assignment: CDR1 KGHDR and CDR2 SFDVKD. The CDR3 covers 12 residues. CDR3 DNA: TGTGCCACCGTCGTTATGAGTTCACCCCTCCACTTT. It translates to CATVVMSSPLHF.

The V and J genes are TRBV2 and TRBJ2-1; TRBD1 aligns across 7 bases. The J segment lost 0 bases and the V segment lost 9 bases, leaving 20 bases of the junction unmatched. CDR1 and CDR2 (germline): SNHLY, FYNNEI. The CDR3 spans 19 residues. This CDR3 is CARREGRGLVENSYNEQFF. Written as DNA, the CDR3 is TGTGCCAGAAGAGAGGGCAGGGGGTTAGTGGAAAACTCCTACAATGAGCAGTTCTTC.

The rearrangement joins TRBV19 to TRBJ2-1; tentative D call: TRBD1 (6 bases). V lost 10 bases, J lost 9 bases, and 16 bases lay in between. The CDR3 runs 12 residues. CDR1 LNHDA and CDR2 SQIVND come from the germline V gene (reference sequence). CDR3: CATTTGWTEQFF. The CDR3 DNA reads TGTGCCACAACCACAGGGTGGACTGAGCAGTTCTTC.

The CDR3 loop reads CASVGVGANEKLFF. Here the CDR3 DNA reads TGTGCCAGTGTTGGGGTGGGAGCTAATGAAAAACTGTTTTTT. The chain recombines TRBV19 with TRBJ1-4, with D unresolved. The CDR3 is 14 amino acids. Germline CDR1 and CDR2: LNHDA and SQIVND (reference sequence). Trimming removed 8 bases from V and 3 bases from J, with 13 bases in between. The complete variable domain, with remaining parts taken from reference TRBV19 and TRBJ1-4, reads DGGITQSPKYLFRKEGQNVTLSCEQNLNHDAMYWYRQDPGQGLRLIYYSQIVNDFQKGDIAEGYSVSREKKESFPLTVTSAQKNPTAFYLCASVGVGANEKLFFGSGTQLSVL.

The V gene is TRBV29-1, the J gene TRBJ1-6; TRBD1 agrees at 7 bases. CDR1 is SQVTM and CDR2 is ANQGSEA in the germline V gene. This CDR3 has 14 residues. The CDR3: CGARDSTDNSPLHF. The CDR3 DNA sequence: TGCGGCGCACGGGACAGCACCGATAATTCACCCCTCCACTTT.

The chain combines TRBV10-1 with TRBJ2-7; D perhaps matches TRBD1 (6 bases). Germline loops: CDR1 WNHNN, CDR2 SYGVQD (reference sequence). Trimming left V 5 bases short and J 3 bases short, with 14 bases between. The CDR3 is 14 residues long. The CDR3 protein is CASSPTGTRYEQYF. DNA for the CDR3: TGCGCCAGCAGTCCGACCGGGACACGCTACGAGCAGTACTTC.

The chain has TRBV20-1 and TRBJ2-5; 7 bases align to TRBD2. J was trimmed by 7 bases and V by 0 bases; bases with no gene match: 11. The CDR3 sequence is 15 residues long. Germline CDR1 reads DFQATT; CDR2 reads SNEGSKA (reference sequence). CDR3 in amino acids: CSARDPSGSRGTQYF. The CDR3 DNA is TGCAGTGCTAGAGATCCTAGCGGCAGCCGGGGGACCCAGTACTTC.

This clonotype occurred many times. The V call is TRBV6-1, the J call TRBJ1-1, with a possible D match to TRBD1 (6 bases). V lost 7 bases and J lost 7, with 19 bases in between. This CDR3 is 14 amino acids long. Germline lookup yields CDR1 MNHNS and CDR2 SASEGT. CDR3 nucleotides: TGTGCCAGCATGTTCGGTCTTGAAGGGGGTGAAGCTTTCTTT. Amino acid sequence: CASMFGLEGGEAFF.

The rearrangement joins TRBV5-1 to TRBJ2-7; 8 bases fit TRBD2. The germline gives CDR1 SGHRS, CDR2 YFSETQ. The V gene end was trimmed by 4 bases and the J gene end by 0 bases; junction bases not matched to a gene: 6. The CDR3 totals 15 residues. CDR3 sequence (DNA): TGCGCCAGCAGCGGACAAGCGGGGGCCTCCTACGAGCAGTACTTC. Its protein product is CASSGQAGASYEQYF.

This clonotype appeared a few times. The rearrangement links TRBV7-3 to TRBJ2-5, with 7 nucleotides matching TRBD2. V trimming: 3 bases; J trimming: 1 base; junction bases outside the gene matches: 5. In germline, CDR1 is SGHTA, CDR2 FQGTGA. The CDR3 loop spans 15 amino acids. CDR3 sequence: CASSFVGGSQETQYF. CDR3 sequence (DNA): TGTGCCAGCAGCTTTGTGGGGGGGAGCCAAGAGACCCAGTACTTC.

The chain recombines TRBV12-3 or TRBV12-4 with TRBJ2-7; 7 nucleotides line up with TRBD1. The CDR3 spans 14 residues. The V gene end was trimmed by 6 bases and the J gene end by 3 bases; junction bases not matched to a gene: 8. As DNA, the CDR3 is TGTGCCAGCAGGGCCGACAGGGACGACTACGAGCAGTACTTC. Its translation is CASRADRDDYEQYF.

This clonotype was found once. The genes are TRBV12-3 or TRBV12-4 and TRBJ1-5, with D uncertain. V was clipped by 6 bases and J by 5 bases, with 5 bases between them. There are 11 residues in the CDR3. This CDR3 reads CASSLDQPQHF. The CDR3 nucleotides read TGTGCCAGCAGCCTGGATCAGCCCCAGCATTTT.